A single T cell receptor beta chain is shown here with its context. No antigen is known for it. Base-call qualities are not available, and no considerably larger clone is one nucleotide away. This record belongs to a study of blood T cell repertoires in COVID-19 (dated by TCRdb to about 2020). For context, the study as a whole: The collaborator samples originated in the United States, Italy and Spain and spanned the acute and convalescent phases of COVID-19. The prospective study material was composed of cDNA or gDNA derived from T cells, B-cell-depleted T cells, or PBMCs. Subjects who had been exposed to COVID-19, were actively infected with it, or had recovered from it provided the deeply sampled blood TCRbeta repertoires that made up the dataset. The repertoires were released in a freely available public database meant as a resource for research on the immune response to SARS-CoV-2. Samples were obtained from the ongoing ImmuneRACE study (first 160 participants) and from roughly 1,300 subjects provided by 6 global collaborators. A de-identified subject ID, COVID-19 status, age in years and sex were almost always included in the sample metadata. Where available, HLA class I and class II types were taken from metadata supplied by the sample provider and were not determined by assay-based typing.

Between the V and J ends, shortened by 2 bases and 1 base respectively, the junction contains 15 bases. Sequences MNHEY (CDR1) and SVGEGT (CDR2) are obtained from the germline V gene. Reading from cysteine to phenylalanine, the CDR3 counts 17 amino acids. The sequence is cut down to CDR3 DNA, 51 bases in frame from base 1. TCRbeta CDR3 regions were amplified from genomic DNA using the immunoSEQ Assay, a bias-controlled multiplex PCR. The published analysis was carried out like this. The number of nucleated cells in each sample was estimated from the amplification of reference gene primers within the assay. To quantify the absolute abundance of each unique TCRbeta CDR3 rearrangement, sequence reads were collapsed and filtered. For each sample, productive Simpson clonality was calculated as the square root of Simpson's diversity index over productive rearrangements. TCRdb provides this immuneACCESS table in a form limited to in-frame rearrangements. Some clones are lacking; in checked studies, under half of them reflect an unresolved V gene, and why the rest are absent is not known. Clonal size and the V and J genes are those of that table, whereas D and trimming came from the DNA. Within this sample are 130,000 or so clones, with 75% to 90% of them counted one time only. The ten largest account for 2% to 2.5% of the sample.

General conclusions and limits of the study: The quantity of clinical and demographic metadata differed by source and by participant and was supplied without curation.

Whole blood was collected in K2EDTA tubes by collaborating institutions according to the institutions' own protocols. For TCRbeta analysis, collaborators shipped samples as frozen whole blood, isolated PBMCs, or DNA extracted from either of those sample types. Sequencing input: peripheral blood. The clonotype was recovered from a man in his fifties with active COVID-19. The V and J segments used are TRBV6-2 or TRBV6-3 and TRBJ1-5; D gene: possibly TRBD1, on 6 matching bases. CDR3 protein: CASSYRTALVSNQPQHF. Here is the DNA: TGTGCCAGCAGTTACAGGACAGCCCTAGTAAGCAATCAGCCCCAGCATTTT.